These T cell receptor beta chains were read from a single sample in a study of blood T cell repertoires in COVID-19. Profiling relied on immunoSEQ multiplex PCR, and the TCRdb table lists in-frame clones only, not all of them. Of about 190,000 clones listed, about 88% are singletons. Material for sequencing was PBMCs or T cells enriched from blood (not recorded which). The receptor set was obtained from a woman aged 25 to 45 who had recovered from COVID-19. Each CDR3 is given with its conserved first and last residue. Each record gives: CDR3 length, clone size, V gene, D gene, J gene, CDR3 DNA, CDR3 protein. D genes are given only for firm matches. Size tells how often a clone was seen (once, few, many) or the class of an expanded clone, and some rows leave it out.

length: 16
size: .
V: TRBV12-5
D: TRBD1
J: TRBJ1-1
DNA: TGTGCTAGTGAGACCGGGACAGGGGGCGAGGGCACTGAAGCTTTCTTT
CDR3: CASETGTGGEGTEAFF

length: 13
size: .
V: TRBV12-3/TRBV12-4
D: .
J: TRBJ1-2
DNA: TGTGCCAGCAGCCCCTCGCAGGGCGGAGGCTACACCTTC
CDR3: CASSPSQGGGYTF

length: 16
size: .
V: TRBV20-1
D: TRBD1
J: TRBJ1-5
DNA: TGCAGTGCTAGTACTCAGGGGGCCTATAGCAATCAGCCCCAGCATTTT
CDR3: CSASTQGAYSNQPQHF

length: 16
size: .
V: TRBV27
D: .
J: TRBJ2-1
DNA: TGTGCCAGCAGTCCTAGCTTCCCCGGAGGCGGCAATGAGCAGTTCTTC
CDR3: CASSPSFPGGGNEQFF

length: 13
size: .
V: TRBV30
D: TRBD2
J: TRBJ2-7
DNA: TGTGCCTGGAAACCTGGTCATGGAGCAGGGAGGGCCTTC
CDR3: CAWKPGHGAGRAF

length: 17
size: .
V: TRBV18
D: TRBD1
J: TRBJ1-5
DNA: TGTGCCAGCTCACCACCGGGACAGGGTTGGCGCAATCAGCCCCAGCATTTT
CDR3: CASSPPGQGWRNQPQHF

length: 15
size: few
V: TRBV9
D: .
J: TRBJ2-1
DNA: TGTGCCAGCAGCGTACGGGGGACCGTCTACAATGAGCAGTTCTTC
CDR3: CASSVRGTVYNEQFF

length: 14
size: .
V: TRBV28
D: TRBD1
J: TRBJ1-2
DNA: TGTGCCAGCAGTCCGGAGGGGGCGCAGGGTGGCTACACCTTC
CDR3: CASSPEGAQGGYTF

length: 13
size: .
V: TRBV12-3/TRBV12-4
D: .
J: TRBJ1-1
DNA: TGTGCCAGCAGACCTACCTGGAGCACTGAAGCTTTCTTT
CDR3: CASRPTWSTEAFF

length: 17
size: .
V: TRBV29-1
D: .
J: TRBJ1-1
DNA: TGCAGCGGCCTCAAGGCGGGAAAAGTCTCGGTGGACACTGAAGCTTTCTTT
CDR3: CSGLKAGKVSVDTEAFF

length: 15
size: .
V: TRBV13
D: TRBD1
J: TRBJ2-2
DNA: TGTGCCAGCAGCCCGGGACAGGGGGGTATCGGGGAGCTGTTTTTT
CDR3: CASSPGQGGIGELFF

length: 16
size: once
V: TRBV4-2
D: TRBD2
J: TRBJ2-3
DNA: TGTGCCAGCAGCCAGTCTAGCGGGGGCATCACAGATACGCAGTATTTT
CDR3: CASSQSSGGITDTQYF

length: 15
size: .
V: TRBV27
D: TRBD1
J: TRBJ1-2
DNA: TGTGCCAGCAGTCCCCGCGTAGACAGGGGACGTGGCTACACCTTC
CDR3: CASSPRVDRGRGYTF

length: 16
size: .
V: TRBV5-1
D: TRBD1
J: TRBJ1-6
DNA: TGCGCCAGCAGCTTGGGACAGGGGCAGAATAATTCACCCCTCCACTTT
CDR3: CASSLGQGQNNSPLHF

length: 12
size: .
V: TRBV15
D: .
J: TRBJ2-3
DNA: TGTGCCACCAGCAGAGCCCGAGATACGCAGTATTTT
CDR3: CATSRARDTQYF

length: 14
size: .
V: TRBV19
D: TRBD1
J: TRBJ1-2
DNA: TGTGCCAGTAGGGTCGACGGGACAGGGGGTGGCTACACCTTC
CDR3: CASRVDGTGGGYTF

length: 15
size: .
V: TRBV5-1
D: TRBD1
J: TRBJ2-1
DNA: TGCGCCAGCAGCTTGGAGGGACAGGGGTCCAATGAGCAGTTCTTC
CDR3: CASSLEGQGSNEQFF

length: 14
size: .
V: TRBV5-8
D: .
J: TRBJ1-6
DNA: TGTGCCAGCAGCTTGGAAGGGGTTAATTCACCCCTCCACTTT
CDR3: CASSLEGVNSPLHF

length: 15
size: .
V: TRBV5-5
D: TRBD1
J: TRBJ1-3
DNA: TGTGCCAGCAGTTATGACAGGGGGACTGGAAACACCATATATTTT
CDR3: CASSYDRGTGNTIYF

length: 15
size: .
V: TRBV11-3
D: .
J: TRBJ1-1
DNA: TGTGCCAGCAGCTTAGCGGCGGGAGGGAACACTGAAGCTTTCTTT
CDR3: CASSLAAGGNTEAFF

length: 14
size: .
V: TRBV5-1
D: .
J: TRBJ1-2
DNA: TGCGCCAGCAGCTTGGGGACAGATCGACATGGCTACACCTTC
CDR3: CASSLGTDRHGYTF

length: 13
size: .
V: TRBV6-5
D: TRBD1
J: TRBJ1-2
DNA: TGTGCCAGCAGTTTTCAGGGGGCGGGAGGCTACACCTTC
CDR3: CASSFQGAGGYTF

length: 13
size: .
V: TRBV11-2
D: TRBD1
J: TRBJ1-2
DNA: TGTGCCAGCAGTTTAGGCGGGACAGGGGCTTACACCTTC
CDR3: CASSLGGTGAYTF

length: 15
size: .
V: TRBV7-9
D: TRBD2
J: TRBJ2-3
DNA: TGTGCCAGTCGACTAGCGGGGGGTGCCACAGATACGCAGTATTTT
CDR3: CASRLAGGATDTQYF

length: 19
size: .
V: TRBV7-3
D: TRBD2
J: TRBJ2-3
DNA: TGTGCCAGCAGCAACGTAGCGGGCCTAGCGGCGATAAGCACAGATACGCAGTATTTT
CDR3: CASSNVAGLAAISTDTQYF

length: 17
size: .
V: TRBV6-1
D: TRBD1
J: TRBJ1-5
DNA: TGTGCCAGCAGTGAAGATCATTGGCAGGGGGTAGGTCAGCCCCAGCATTTT
CDR3: CASSEDHWQGVGQPQHF

length: 13
size: .
V: TRBV4-2
D: .
J: TRBJ1-1
DNA: TGTGCCAGCAGCCAAGTAGTGAACACTGAAGCTTTCTTT
CDR3: CASSQVVNTEAFF

length: 11
size: few
V: TRBV5-1
D: .
J: TRBJ1-1
DNA: TGCGCCAGCGCACAGGGCACTGAAGCTTTCTTT
CDR3: CASAQGTEAFF

length: 17
size: .
V: TRBV5-1
D: .
J: TRBJ1-2
DNA: TGCGCCAGCAGCTTTAGGTTTCTCGGGGATATTAACTATGGCTACACCTTC
CDR3: CASSFRFLGDINYGYTF

length: 11
size: .
V: TRBV14
D: .
J: TRBJ2-1
DNA: TGTGCCAGCAGCCAAGTAGATGAGCAGTTCTTC
CDR3: CASSQVDEQFF

length: 16
size: .
V: TRBV19
D: .
J: TRBJ1-1
DNA: TGTGCCAGTAGTGACATCGACGCCGGGGTAGGCACTGAAGCTTTCTTT
CDR3: CASSDIDAGVGTEAFF